This T cell receptor (beta chain) was observed in a study of blood T cell repertoires in COVID-19. CDR1 SGHDT and CDR2 YYEEEE come from the germline V gene. V gave up 4 bases and J gave up 3 bases; unmatched junction bases: 12. The CDR3 length is 16 residues. Original processing notes: The assay estimated nucleated cells by amplifying reference gene primers. TCRdb keeps only in-frame clones here, not all; method: immunoSEQ multiplex PCR. That table furnishes V, J and clone size, whereas the DNA furnished D and trimming. The table includes around 120,000 clones, about 79% detected once. Material: peripheral blood. This TCR was sampled from a man between 65 and 85 years old with acute or convalescent COVID-19. V gene TRBV5-6 combines with J gene TRBJ1-2, with 7 bases that match TRBD1. Here the CDR3 DNA reads TGTGCCAGCAGCCCCGGCCCCCTGACAGGGCACTATGGCTACACCTTC. Its protein is CASSPGPLTGHYGYTF.